The source of this T cell receptor beta chain is a study of graft-versus-host responses after intestinal transplantation. On the study more broadly: Each recipient received anti-thymocyte globulin induction, then tacrolimus and steroids for about 3 years. General observations from the study: Those patients showing graft-donor T cell macrochimerism displayed high graft-versus-host to host-versus-graft clonal ratios in allografts. Among circulating GvH clones, peak levels were associated with early post-transplant declines in HvG clones.

CDR3 size: 13 residues. V lost 5 bases, J lost 5 bases, and 12 bases lay in between. Per the germline V gene, CDR1 is MNHEY and CDR2 is SVGAGI. On this clone itself: Its target is unknown.

Only in-frame clones appear in the TCRdb table, and some are missing; sequencing was by immunoSEQ multiplex PCR. The repertoire holds tens of thousands of clones, with just under 95% as singletons. The V gene is TRBV6-5, the J gene TRBJ1-2, with D unclear. The sample consisted of unstimulated CD8+ T cells sorted from spleen or lymph node cells, taken before intestinal transplant. This sequence was found in a human donor who received an intestinal transplant. In nucleotides, the CDR3 is TGTGCCAGCAGTGAAGACGGACGATATGGCTACACCTTC. This encodes CASSEDGRYGYTF.